This T cell receptor (beta chain) was recovered during a study of cytomegalovirus exposure and HLA in healthy donors. Background on the study: A later analysis reported the 120 or so validation repertoires used the same platform as the approximately 650 first-cohort repertoires. General study findings and limits: Cytomegalovirus status, reportedly, was diagnosed with high specificity and sensitivity by the classifier. Usually a TCR sequence was rare, but some public TCRs were found in many donors.

Produced via immunoSEQ multiplex PCR; TCRdb's table is partial and in-frame only. The data contain approximately 200,000 clones, about 90% of them seen just once; the ten biggest clones take up approximately 0.99%. Worth noting for this clone: Its target is unknown.

Germline CDR1 reads SGDLS; CDR2 reads YYNGEE. V lost 0 bases and J 3 bases, leaving 10 bases between the germline ends. This CDR3 has 15 residues. The sequence was collected from a woman younger than 35 in good health and CMV-seronegative. The chain employs TRBV9 and TRBJ1-5; no definite D call. Material for sequencing was PBMCs. This chain's CDR3 is CASSVGWGDNQPQHF. DNA for the CDR3: TGTGCCAGCAGCGTAGGGTGGGGAGACAATCAGCCCCAGCATTTT.